A selection of T cell receptor beta chains follows, all from one sample in a study of blood T cell repertoires in COVID-19. The repertoire was sequenced with immunoSEQ multiplex PCR; TCRdb's copy has only in-frame clones and lacks some. The repertoire holds some 380,000 clones, with approximately 86% as singletons. Sequenced material: PBMCs or T cells enriched from blood (not recorded which). Receptors originate from a middle-aged woman with acute COVID-19. CDR3s include the opening cysteine and the closing phenylalanine or tryptophan. Each record gives: D gene, CDR3 length, clone size, J gene, V gene, CDR3 DNA, CDR3 protein. A D gene is named only where the DNA matches it firmly. Expanded clones are given a class, and other clones once, few, many or no size at all.

>TRBD2|17|-|TRBJ2-1|TRBV5-4
TGTGCCAGCAGCTTGTCGTTCGGCGGGGGGGCCAGGAATGAGCAGTTCTTC
CASSLSFGGGARNEQFF
>TRBD2|18|-|TRBJ2-7|TRBV9
TGTGCCAGCAGCGGGGGACTAGCGGGACCCCTTCGGGCCTACGAGCAGTACTTC
CASSGGLAGPLRAYEQYF
>-|16|-|TRBJ2-1|TRBV12-2
TGTGCAAGTCGCTTATCGGGGGGCCCCTCGGCCAATGAGCAGTTCTTC
CASRLSGGPSANEQFF
>-|14|once|TRBJ1-2|TRBV19
TGTGCCACCGAGGGGGGGGGCCCTAACTATGGCTACACCTTC
CATEGGGPNYGYTF
>-|15|once|TRBJ1-3|TRBV28
TGTGCCAGCAGTTACGTACCGGGATCTGGAAACACCATATATTTT
CASSYVPGSGNTIYF
>TRBD1|16|-|TRBJ1-3|TRBV3-1/TRBV3-2
TGTGCCAGCAGACTCCGGGACAGGGTTCCTGGAAACACCATATATTTT
CASRLRDRVPGNTIYF
>TRBD2|13|many|TRBJ2-7|TRBV5-8
TGTGCCAGCAGCGGGACTAGCGGCTACGAGCAGTACTTC
CASSGTSGYEQYF
>-|14|-|TRBJ2-7|TRBV15
TGTGCCACCAGGACGGACGGGAGCTCCTACGAGCAGTACTTC
CATRTDGSSYEQYF
>TRBD2|16|-|TRBJ2-7|TRBV7-9
TGTGCCAGCAGCTTAGACCCGCGGGGGGGTTCCTACGAGCAGTACTTC
CASSLDPRGGSYEQYF
>-|15|-|TRBJ2-7|TRBV7-8
TGTGCCAGCAGCTCACGTGGGGAGGAATTCTACGGGCAGTACTTC
CASSSRGEEFYGQYF
>TRBD1|15|-|TRBJ1-1|TRBV18
TGTGCCAGCTCACCAACCGGACAGGAGAACACTGAAGCTTTCTTT
CASSPTGQENTEAFF
>TRBD1|14|once|TRBJ2-5|TRBV5-1
TGCGCCAGCAGGAAGGACAGGGCCCAAGAGACCCAGTACTTC
CASRKDRAQETQYF
>-|12|-|TRBJ2-7|TRBV12-3/TRBV12-4
TGTGCCAGCGGCAGGTCCTCCTACGAGCAGTACTTC
CASGRSSYEQYF
>-|16|-|TRBJ1-3|TRBV11-2
TGTGCCAGCAGCCGGAGAGGTGGGGCAACGGGAAACACCATATATTTT
CASSRRGGATGNTIYF
>TRBD1|14|few|TRBJ2-1|TRBV5-1
TGCGCCAGCAGCCCGGGACAGACCTACAATGAGCAGTTCTTC
CASSPGQTYNEQFF
>TRBD1|13|-|TRBJ2-7|TRBV6-5
TGTGCCAGCACTCCCGGGACAGGGGCCGAGCAGTACTTC
CASTPGTGAEQYF
>TRBD1|14|-|TRBJ2-7|TRBV6-5
TGTGCCAGCAGGCGGGACAGGGGTTCCTACGAGCAGTACTTC
CASRRDRGSYEQYF
>-|13|-|TRBJ1-2|TRBV3-1/TRBV3-2
TGTGCCAGCAGCCAAGCAGGGCGGGAGGGCTACACCTTC
CASSQAGREGYTF
>-|14|-|TRBJ2-7|TRBV19
TGTGCCAGTAGCTCCGGGACTGCCGTCTACGAGCAGTACTTC
CASSSGTAVYEQYF
>-|13|-|TRBJ1-5|TRBV30
TGTGCCTGGAGTTTGTCGAGCAATCAGCCCCAGCATTTT
CAWSLSSNQPQHF
>TRBD2|17|-|TRBJ2-3|TRBV14
TGTGCCAGCAGCCAAGTGGGAGCGGGGGCGCGCACAGATACGCAGTATTTT
CASSQVGAGARTDTQYF
>-|13|-|TRBJ2-5|TRBV3-1/TRBV3-2
TGTGCCAGCAGCCTTCAGGGTGTGGAGACCCAGTACTTC
CASSLQGVETQYF
>TRBD1|18|-|TRBJ1-6|TRBV5-4
TGTGCCAGCAGCCCAGGTCCCGGGACAGGGACCTATAATTCACCCCTCCACTTT
CASSPGPGTGTYNSPLHF
>-|14|-|TRBJ1-1|TRBV29-1
TGCAGCGTGGTGCCTCAGTGGGGGGTCACTGAAGCTTTCTTT
CSVVPQWGVTEAFF
>-|16|-|TRBJ2-2|TRBV4-1
TGCGCCAGCAGCCCCGCGGGTGGATTGGGAACCGGGGAGCTGTTTTTT
CASSPAGGLGTGELFF
>TRBD1|14|-|TRBJ1-1|TRBV3-1/TRBV3-2
TGTGCCAGCAGCCGGGCCGGGCAGGGGGCAGAAGCTTTCTTT
CASSRAGQGAEAFF
>TRBD1|18|once|TRBJ2-2|TRBV4-1
TGCGCCAGCAGCCAAGTGACGTCCTCCAGGGGGCGGACCGGGGAGCTGTTTTTT
CASSQVTSSRGRTGELFF
>TRBD2|17|-|TRBJ2-5|TRBV7-8
TGTGCCAGCAGACCACGGTGGCTAGCGGGATCCCAAGAGACCCAGTACTTC
CASRPRWLAGSQETQYF
>-|12|-|TRBJ2-1|TRBV6-5
TGTGCCAGCAAAAACCAGTACAATGAGCAGTTCTTC
CASKNQYNEQFF
>TRBD1|16|few|TRBJ1-3|TRBV7-9
TGTGCCAGCAGCTTATCGGGACAGTCCCTCGGAAACACCATATATTTT
CASSLSGQSLGNTIYF
>TRBD1|14|-|TRBJ1-1|TRBV5-1
TGCGCCAGCAGCCGACAGGGTCGGAACACTGAAGCTTTCTTT
CASSRQGRNTEAFF
>-|13|-|TRBJ2-7|TRBV27
TGTGCCAGCAGTTTCGGGTTTTCTTACGAGCAGTACTTC
CASSFGFSYEQYF
>-|15|-|TRBJ1-1|TRBV27
TGTGCCAGCAGTTTATTTAGCGCAATGAACACTGAAGCTTTCTTT
CASSLFSAMNTEAFF
>TRBD2|14|-|TRBJ2-2|TRBV6-5
TGTGCCAGCAAATCTAGCGGGGGGGCCGGGGAGCTGTTTTTT
CASKSSGGAGELFF
>TRBD1|15|-|TRBJ1-5|TRBV19
TGTGCCAGTAGTACAGACAGGGGTCCAAATCAGCCCCAGCATTTT
CASSTDRGPNQPQHF
>TRBD1|14|-|TRBJ2-7|TRBV30
TGTGCCTGGACGCGGGACAGGGGGCCCTACGAGCAGTACTTC
CAWTRDRGPYEQYF
>TRBD2|13|-|TRBJ2-7|TRBV18
TGTGCCAGCTCGCCAGGCCTAGCGGGCGAGCAGTACTTC
CASSPGLAGEQYF
>-|13|-|TRBJ2-7|TRBV3-1/TRBV3-2
TGTGCCAGCAGACGGACAGCCTCCTACGAGCAGTACTTC
CASRRTASYEQYF
>-|13|few|TRBJ1-1|TRBV12-3/TRBV12-4
TGTGCCAGCAGTTTAACCGACAGAGCTGAAGCTTTCTTT
CASSLTDRAEAFF
>TRBD1|13|few|TRBJ1-1|TRBV29-1
TGCAGCGTGGCGGACAGGGGAGTAACTGAAGCTTTCTTT
CSVADRGVTEAFF
>TRBD1|14|-|TRBJ1-5|TRBV5-6
TGTGCCAGCAGCTCAGGGGGAGTGGGTCAGCCCCAGCATTTT
CASSSGGVGQPQHF
>-|15|-|TRBJ2-7|TRBV11-2
TGTGCCAGCAGCTTAGGCCCCCGGAGCTCCTACGAGCAGTACTTC
CASSLGPRSSYEQYF
>TRBD2|16|-|TRBJ2-3|TRBV5-1
TGCGCCAGCAGCTTGGATAGCGGGGGGGCCCCAGATACGCAGTATTTT
CASSLDSGGAPDTQYF
>TRBD2|19|-|TRBJ2-7|TRBV6-1
TGTGCCAGCAGTGGCCTGCCGGGGAGCGGGGGAACTAAGAACTACGAGCAGTACTTC
CASSGLPGSGGTKNYEQYF
>TRBD2|15|-|TRBJ2-7|TRBV18
TGTGCCAGCTCAAGAAGCGGGGTTAGCTCCTACGAGCAGTACTTC
CASSRSGVSSYEQYF
>-|12|-|TRBJ1-2|TRBV12-3/TRBV12-4
TGTGCCAGCCGAACGGGGGACTATGGCTACACCTTC
CASRTGDYGYTF
>TRBD2|16|-|TRBJ2-5|TRBV2
TGTGCCAGCAGTCTAGGACTAGCGGGGAGGGTGGAGACCCAGTACTTC
CASSLGLAGRVETQYF
>-|15|-|TRBJ1-2|TRBV2
TGTGCCAGCAGTGAAGCGGACAGTTTCATCTATGGCTACACCTTC
CASSEADSFIYGYTF
>TRBD1|15|-|TRBJ2-3|TRBV19
TGTGCCAGTAGTATATTGGACAGGAGCACAGATACGCAGTATTTT
CASSILDRSTDTQYF
>-|12|-|TRBJ2-1|TRBV6-5
TGTGCCACCCGGACTACTTACAATGAGCAGTTCTTC
CATRTTYNEQFF
>-|14|-|TRBJ2-2|TRBV5-4
TGTGCCAGCAGATGGGACATTAACACCGGGGAGCTGTTTTTT
CASRWDINTGELFF
>-|14|-|TRBJ1-2|TRBV4-2
TGTGCCAGCAGAAACCCGGTGGGGAGAGAAGGCTACACCTTC
CASRNPVGREGYTF
>-|13|-|TRBJ1-1|TRBV5-6
TGTGCCAGCAGCTTGGAGCCCGGGGTGGAAGCTTTCTTT
CASSLEPGVEAFF
>-|13|-|TRBJ2-7|TRBV11-3
TGTGCCAGCAGCCAAACAGGATTCCACGAGCAGTACTTC
CASSQTGFHEQYF
>-|14|-|TRBJ2-5|TRBV11-3
TGTGCCAGCAGCTTAGGGCAGATCCAAGAGACCCAGTACTTC
CASSLGQIQETQYF
>TRBD1|15|once|TRBJ1-6|TRBV5-4
TGTGCCAGCAGCTTGGTAGGGACAGGGATTTCACCCCTCCACTTT
CASSLVGTGISPLHF
>-|13|-|TRBJ1-4|TRBV2
TGTGCCAGCCGCCCCGGTGTTAGTGAAAAACTGTTTTTT
CASRPGVSEKLFF